This T cell receptor beta chain was recorded in a study of T-cell reconstitution after alpha-beta-depleted transplantation in children. Study-wide findings and caveats: Reportedly, only several hundred clones from non-depleted graft cells drove alpha-beta T-cell counts at about two months. It was newly produced T cells that mostly accounted for T-cell counts and diversity one year after transplant. From surviving recipient T cells and thymic progenitors came the high day-60 TCRbeta diversity observed in some patients.

This clonotype was counted ten times or more. Its antigen is currently unknown. Using unique molecular identifiers, the investigators prepared the TCRbeta library. Via MiXCR, TCRdb re-called the PCR reads, giving one row per CDR3 protein. The table shows about 110,000 distinct CDR3 sequences, with 5% to 7% occurring only once. The clonotype was recovered from a male patient aged 2-15 years who had a stem cell transplant for acute lymphoblastic leukemia, so the T cells may come from the graft donor. This sample comprised PBMCs, mostly from graft donor cells, obtained 360 days after TCRalphabeta/CD19-depleted stem cell transplant.

The CDR3 loop reads CASTLGTDTQYF. In DNA, the CDR3 is TGTGCCAGCACCCTTGGCACAGATACGCAGTATTTT. The J gene is TRBJ2-3, the V gene TRBV7-9; D not resolved. The V end lost 7 bases, the J end lost 1 base, and 6 bases lay between the germline ends. CDR3 length equals 12 residues. Germline values: CDR1 SEHNR, CDR2 FQNEAQ (reference sequence).